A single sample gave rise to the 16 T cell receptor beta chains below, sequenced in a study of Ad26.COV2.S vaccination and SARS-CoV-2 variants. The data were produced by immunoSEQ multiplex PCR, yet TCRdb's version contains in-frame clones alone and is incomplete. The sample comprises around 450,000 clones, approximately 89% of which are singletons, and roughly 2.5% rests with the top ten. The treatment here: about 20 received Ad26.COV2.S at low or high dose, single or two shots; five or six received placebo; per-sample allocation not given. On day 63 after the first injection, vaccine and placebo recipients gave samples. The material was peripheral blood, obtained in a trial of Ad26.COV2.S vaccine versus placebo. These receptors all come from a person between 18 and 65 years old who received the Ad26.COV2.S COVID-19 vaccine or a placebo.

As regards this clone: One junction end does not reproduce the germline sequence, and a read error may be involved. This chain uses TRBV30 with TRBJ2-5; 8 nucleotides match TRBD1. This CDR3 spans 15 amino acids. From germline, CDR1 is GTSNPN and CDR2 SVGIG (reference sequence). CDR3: CAWDLGSGGQQTQYF. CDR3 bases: TGTGCCTGGGACCTAGGGTCAGGGGGCCAACAGACCCAGTACTTC.

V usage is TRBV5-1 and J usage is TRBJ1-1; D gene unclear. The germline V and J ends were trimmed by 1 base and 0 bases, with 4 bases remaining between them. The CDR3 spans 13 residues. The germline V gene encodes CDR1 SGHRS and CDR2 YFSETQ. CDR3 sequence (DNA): TGCGCCAGCAGCTTGTCGGTGAACACTGAAGCTTTCTTT. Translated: CASSLSVNTEAFF.

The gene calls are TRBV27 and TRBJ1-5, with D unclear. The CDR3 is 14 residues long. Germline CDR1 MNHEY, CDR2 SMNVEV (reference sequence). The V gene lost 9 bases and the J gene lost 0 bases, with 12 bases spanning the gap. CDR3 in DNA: TGTGCCAGTAAACCTTGGGATAGCAATCAGCCCCAGCATTTT. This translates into CASKPWDSNQPQHF.

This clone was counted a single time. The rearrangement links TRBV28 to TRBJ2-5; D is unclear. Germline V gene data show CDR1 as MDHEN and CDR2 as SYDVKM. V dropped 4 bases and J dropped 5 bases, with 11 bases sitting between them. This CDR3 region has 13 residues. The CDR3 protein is CASSSNLQETQYF. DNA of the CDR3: TGTGCCAGCAGTTCGAACCTCCAGGAGACCCAGTACTTC.

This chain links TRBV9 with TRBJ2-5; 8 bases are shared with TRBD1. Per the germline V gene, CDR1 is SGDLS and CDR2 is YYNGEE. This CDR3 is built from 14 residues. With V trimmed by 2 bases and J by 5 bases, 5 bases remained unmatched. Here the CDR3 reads CASSVPGGEETQYF. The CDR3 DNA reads TGTGCCAGCAGCGTTCCAGGGGGCGAGGAGACCCAGTACTTC.

The CDR3 sequence is CASRLAGGEQFF. The CDR3 DNA is TGTGCCAGCCGACTAGCGGGCGGTGAGCAGTTCTTC. This rearrangement joins TRBV3-1 (or the pseudogene TRBV3-2) to TRBJ2-1, with TRBD2 matching over 10 bases. The CDR3 extends over 12 amino acids. Germline loops: CDR1 LGHDT, CDR2 YNNKEL (reference sequence). Germline trimming cut 8 bases from V and 9 bases from J; bases unmatched to any gene: 4.

The CDR3 nucleotides are TGTGCCAGCAGTGAAACGGGAGCCGAGCAGTACTTC. Translating it yields CASSETGAEQYF. The genes are TRBV2 and TRBJ2-7; D may be TRBD2 (6 bases). With 2 bases removed from V and 6 bases from J, the gap between germline ends came to 8 bases. CDR3 length: 12 residues. The germline gives CDR1 SNHLY, CDR2 FYNNEI. Looking up the rest from reference TRBV2 and TRBJ2-7 gives the full variable domain: EPEVTQTPSHQVTQMGQEVILRCVPISNHLYFYWYRQILGQKVEFLVSFYNNEISEKSEIFDDQFSVERPDGSNFTLKIRSTKLEDSAMYFCASSETGAEQYFGPGTRLTVT.

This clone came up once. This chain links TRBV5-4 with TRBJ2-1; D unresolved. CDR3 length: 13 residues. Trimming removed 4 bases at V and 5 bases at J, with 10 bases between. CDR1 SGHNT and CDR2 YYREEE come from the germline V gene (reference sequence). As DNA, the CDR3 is TGTGCCAGCAGCCCGATTAATAACAATGAGCAGTTCTTC. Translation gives CASSPINNNEQFF.

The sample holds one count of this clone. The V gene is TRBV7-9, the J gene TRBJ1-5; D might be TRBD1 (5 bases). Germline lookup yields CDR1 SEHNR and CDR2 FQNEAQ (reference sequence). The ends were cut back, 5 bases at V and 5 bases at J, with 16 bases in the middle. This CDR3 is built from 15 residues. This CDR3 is CASSPKGGEDQPQHF. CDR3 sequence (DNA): TGTGCCAGCAGCCCCAAGGGAGGGGAAGATCAGCCCCAGCATTTT.

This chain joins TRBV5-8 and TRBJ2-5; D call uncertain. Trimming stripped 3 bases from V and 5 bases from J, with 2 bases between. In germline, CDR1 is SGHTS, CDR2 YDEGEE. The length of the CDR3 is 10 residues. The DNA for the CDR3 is TGTGCCAGCAGCTCCGAGACCCAGTACTTC. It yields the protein CASSSETQYF. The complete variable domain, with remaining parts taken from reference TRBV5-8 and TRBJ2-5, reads EAGVTQSPTHLIKTRGQQATLRCSPISGHTSVYWYQQALGLGLQFLLWYDEGEERNRGNFPPRFSGRQFPNYSSELNVNALELEDSALYLCASSSETQYFGPGTRLLVL.

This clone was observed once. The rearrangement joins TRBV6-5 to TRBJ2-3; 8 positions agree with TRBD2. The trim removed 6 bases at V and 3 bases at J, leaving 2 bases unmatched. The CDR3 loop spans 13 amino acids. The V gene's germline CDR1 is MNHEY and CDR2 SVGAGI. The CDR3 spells CASRAGVTDTQYF. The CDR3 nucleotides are TGTGCCAGCAGAGCGGGAGTTACAGATACGCAGTATTTT.

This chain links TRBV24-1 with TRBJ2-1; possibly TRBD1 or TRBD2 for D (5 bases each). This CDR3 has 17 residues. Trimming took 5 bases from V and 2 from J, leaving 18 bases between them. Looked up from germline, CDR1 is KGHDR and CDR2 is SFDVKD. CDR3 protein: CATSGGGWGAPYNEQFF. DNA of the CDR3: TGTGCCACCAGTGGGGGCGGCTGGGGAGCCCCCTACAATGAGCAGTTCTTC.

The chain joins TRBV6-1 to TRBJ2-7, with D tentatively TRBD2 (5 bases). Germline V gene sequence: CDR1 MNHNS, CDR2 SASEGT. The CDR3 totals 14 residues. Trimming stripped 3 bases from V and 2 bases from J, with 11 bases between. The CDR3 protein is CASSDLRTAYEQYF. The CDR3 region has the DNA TGTGCCAGCAGTGACCTAAGGACTGCCTACGAGCAGTACTTC.

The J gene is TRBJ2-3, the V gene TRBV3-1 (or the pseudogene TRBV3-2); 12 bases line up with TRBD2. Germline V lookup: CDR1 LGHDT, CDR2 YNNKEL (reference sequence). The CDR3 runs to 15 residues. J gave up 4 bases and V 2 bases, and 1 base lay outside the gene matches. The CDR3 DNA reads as TGTGCCAGCAGCCAACTAGCGGGGGGGGCAGATACGCAGTATTTT. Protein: CASSQLAGGADTQYF.

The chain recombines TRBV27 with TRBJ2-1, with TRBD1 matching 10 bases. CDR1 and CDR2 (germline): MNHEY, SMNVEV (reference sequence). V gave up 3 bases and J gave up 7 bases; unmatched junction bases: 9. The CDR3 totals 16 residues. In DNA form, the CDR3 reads TGTGCCAGCAGTTTGGTGTTGGGACAGGGGATAAATGAGCAGTTCTTC. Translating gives CASSLVLGQGINEQFF.

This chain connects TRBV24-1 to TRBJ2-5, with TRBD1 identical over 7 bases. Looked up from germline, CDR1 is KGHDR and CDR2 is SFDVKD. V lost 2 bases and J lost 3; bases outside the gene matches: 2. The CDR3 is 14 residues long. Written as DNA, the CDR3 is TGTGCCACCAGTGATTCCGGGACAGAAGAGACCCAGTACTTC. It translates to CATSDSGTEETQYF.